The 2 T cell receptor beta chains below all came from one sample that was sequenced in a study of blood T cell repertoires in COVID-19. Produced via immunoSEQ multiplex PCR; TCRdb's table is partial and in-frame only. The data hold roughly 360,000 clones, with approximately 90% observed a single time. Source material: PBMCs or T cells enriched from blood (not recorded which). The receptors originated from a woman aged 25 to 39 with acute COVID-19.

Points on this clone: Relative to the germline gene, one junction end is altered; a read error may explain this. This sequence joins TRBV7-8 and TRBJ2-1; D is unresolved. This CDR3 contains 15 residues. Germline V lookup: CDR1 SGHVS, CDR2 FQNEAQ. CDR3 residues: CASSVALRDYNEQFF. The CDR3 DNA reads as TGTGCCAGCAGCGTAGCACTGAGAGACTACAATGAGCAGTTCTTC. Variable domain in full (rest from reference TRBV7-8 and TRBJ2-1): GAGVSQSPRYKVAKRGQDVALRCDPISGHVSLFWYQQALGQGPEFLTYFQNEAQLDKSGLPSDRFFAERPEGSVSTLKIQRTQQEDSAVYLCASSVALRDYNEQFFGPGTRLTVL.

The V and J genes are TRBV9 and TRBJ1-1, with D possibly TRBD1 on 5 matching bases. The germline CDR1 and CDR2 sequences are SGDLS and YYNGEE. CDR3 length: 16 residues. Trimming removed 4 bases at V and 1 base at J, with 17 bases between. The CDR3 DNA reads TGTGCCAGCAGCCCCGCCGGAGGGGCAGGGAACACTGAAGCTTTCTTT. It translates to CASSPAGGAGNTEAFF.